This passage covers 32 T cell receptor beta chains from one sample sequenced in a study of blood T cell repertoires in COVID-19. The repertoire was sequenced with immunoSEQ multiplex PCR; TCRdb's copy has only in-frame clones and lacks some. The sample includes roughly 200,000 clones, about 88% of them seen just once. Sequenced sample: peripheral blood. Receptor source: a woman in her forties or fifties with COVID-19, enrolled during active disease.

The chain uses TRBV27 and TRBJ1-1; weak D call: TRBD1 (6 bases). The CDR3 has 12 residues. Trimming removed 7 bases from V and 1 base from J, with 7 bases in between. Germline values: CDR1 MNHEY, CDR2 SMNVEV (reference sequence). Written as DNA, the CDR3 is TGTGCCAGCATGACAGGGAACACTGAAGCTTTCTTT. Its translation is CASMTGNTEAFF.

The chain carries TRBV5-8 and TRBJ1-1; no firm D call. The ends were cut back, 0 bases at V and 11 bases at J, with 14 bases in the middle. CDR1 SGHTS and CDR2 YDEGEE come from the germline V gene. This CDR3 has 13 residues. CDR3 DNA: TGTGCCAGCAGCTTGGGGCCGGGGAGGGATGCTTTCTTT. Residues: CASSLGPGRDAFF.

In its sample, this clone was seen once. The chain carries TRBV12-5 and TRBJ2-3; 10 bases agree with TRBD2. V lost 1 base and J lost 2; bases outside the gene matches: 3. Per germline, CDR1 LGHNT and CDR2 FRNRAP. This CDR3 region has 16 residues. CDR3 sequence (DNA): TGTGCTAGTGGTTTGGGTCTAGCGGGGGCCACAGATACGCAGTATTTT. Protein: CASGLGLAGATDTQYF.

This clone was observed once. The CDR3: CASRQRGDSYNSPLHF. CDR3 coding DNA: TGTGCCAGCAGGCAACGAGGGGACAGCTATAATTCACCCCTCCACTTT. The chain employs TRBV11-2 and TRBJ1-6, with 7 bases matching TRBD1. Germline V gene lookup returns CDR1 SGHAT and CDR2 FQNNGV. The CDR3 has 16 amino acids. The J segment lost 3 bases and the V segment lost 6 bases, leaving 8 bases of the junction unmatched.

The chain's CDR3 is CASSLWGGDRGNQPQHF. For the CDR3, the DNA is TGTGCCAGCAGTTTATGGGGGGGGGACAGGGGCAATCAGCCCCAGCATTTT. V is TRBV28 and J is TRBJ1-5, with 9 positions matching TRBD1. The CDR3 extends over 17 amino acids. With V trimmed by 0 bases and J by 2 bases, 5 bases remained unmatched. The germline gives CDR1 MDHEN, CDR2 SYDVKM. The whole variable domain, remainder taken from reference TRBV28 and TRBJ1-5, is DVKVTQSSRYLVKRTGEKVFLECVQDMDHENMFWYRQDPGLGLRLIYFSYDVKMKEKGDIPEGYSVSREKKERFSLILESASTNQTSMYLCASSLWGGDRGNQPQHFGDGTRLSIL.

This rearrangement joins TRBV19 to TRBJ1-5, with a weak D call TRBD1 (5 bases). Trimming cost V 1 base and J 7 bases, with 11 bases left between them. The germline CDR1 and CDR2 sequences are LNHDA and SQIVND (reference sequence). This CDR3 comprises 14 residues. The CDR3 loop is CASSIVAEGQPQHF. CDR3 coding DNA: TGTGCCAGTAGTATAGTGGCGGAGGGGCAGCCCCAGCATTTT.

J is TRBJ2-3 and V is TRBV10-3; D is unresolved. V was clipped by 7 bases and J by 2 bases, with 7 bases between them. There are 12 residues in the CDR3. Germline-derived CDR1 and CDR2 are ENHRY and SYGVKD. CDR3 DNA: TGTGCCATCAAACACGACACAGATACGCAGTATTTT. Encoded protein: CAIKHDTDTQYF.

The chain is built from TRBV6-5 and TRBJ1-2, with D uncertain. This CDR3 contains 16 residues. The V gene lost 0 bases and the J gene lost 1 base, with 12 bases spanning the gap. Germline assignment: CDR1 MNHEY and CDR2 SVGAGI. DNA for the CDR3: TGTGCCAGCAGTTACTCGGGAGGAGATTATAACTATGGCTACACCTTC. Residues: CASSYSGGDYNYGYTF.

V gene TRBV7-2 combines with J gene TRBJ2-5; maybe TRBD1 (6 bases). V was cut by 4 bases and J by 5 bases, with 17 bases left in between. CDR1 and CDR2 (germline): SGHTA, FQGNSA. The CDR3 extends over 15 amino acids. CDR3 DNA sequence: TGTGCCAGCAGCTCCCAAGTACAGGGTACGGAGACCCAGTACTTC. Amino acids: CASSSQVQGTETQYF. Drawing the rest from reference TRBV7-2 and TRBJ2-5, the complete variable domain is GAGVSQSPSNKVTEKGKDVELRCDPISGHTALYWYRQSLGQGLEFLIYFQGNSAPDKSGLPSDRFSAERTGGSVSTLTIQRTQQEDSAVYLCASSSQVQGTETQYFGPGTRLLVL.

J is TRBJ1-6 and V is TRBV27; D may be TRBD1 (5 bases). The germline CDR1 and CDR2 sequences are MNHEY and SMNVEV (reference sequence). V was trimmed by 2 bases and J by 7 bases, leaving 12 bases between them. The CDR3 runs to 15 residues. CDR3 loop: CASSLQTALNSPLHF. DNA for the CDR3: TGTGCCAGCAGTTTACAGACAGCCCTAAATTCACCCCTCCACTTT.

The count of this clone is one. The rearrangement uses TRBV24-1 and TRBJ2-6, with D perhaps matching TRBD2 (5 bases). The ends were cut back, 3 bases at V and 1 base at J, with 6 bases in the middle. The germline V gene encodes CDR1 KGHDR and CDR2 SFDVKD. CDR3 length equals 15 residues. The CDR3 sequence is CATSDTGSGANVLTF. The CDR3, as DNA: TGTGCCACCAGTGATACGGGGTCTGGGGCCAACGTCCTGACTTTC.

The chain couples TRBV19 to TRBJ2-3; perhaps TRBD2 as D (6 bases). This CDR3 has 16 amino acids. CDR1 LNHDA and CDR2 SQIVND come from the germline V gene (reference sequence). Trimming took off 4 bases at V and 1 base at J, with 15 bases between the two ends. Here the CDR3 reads CASSRNGGLGTDTQYF. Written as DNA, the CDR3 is TGTGCCAGTAGTAGAAACGGGGGTCTAGGCACAGATACGCAGTATTTT.

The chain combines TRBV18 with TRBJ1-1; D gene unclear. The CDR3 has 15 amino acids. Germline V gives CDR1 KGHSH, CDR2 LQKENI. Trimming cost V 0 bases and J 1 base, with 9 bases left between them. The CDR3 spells CASSPPGRSNTEAFF. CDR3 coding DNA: TGTGCCAGCTCACCACCGGGCAGGTCGAACACTGAAGCTTTCTTT.

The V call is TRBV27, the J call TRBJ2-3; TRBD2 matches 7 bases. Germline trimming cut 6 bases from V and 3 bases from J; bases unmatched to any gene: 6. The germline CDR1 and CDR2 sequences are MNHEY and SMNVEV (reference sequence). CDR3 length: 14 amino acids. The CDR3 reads CASRTLSGTDTQYF. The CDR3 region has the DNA TGTGCCAGCAGGACACTTAGCGGGACAGATACGCAGTATTTT.

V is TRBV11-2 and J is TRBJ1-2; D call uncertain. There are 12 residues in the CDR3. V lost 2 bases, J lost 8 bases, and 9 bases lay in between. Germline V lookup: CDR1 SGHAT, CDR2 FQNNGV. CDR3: CASSLSGVGYTF. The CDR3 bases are TGTGCCAGCAGCTTATCCGGGGTGGGCTACACCTTC.

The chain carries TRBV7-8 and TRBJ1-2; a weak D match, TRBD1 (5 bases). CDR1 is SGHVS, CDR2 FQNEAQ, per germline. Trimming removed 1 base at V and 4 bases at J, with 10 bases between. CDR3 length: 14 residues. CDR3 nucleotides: TGTGCCAGCAGCTTAGGTGGGGGGGGCTATGGCTACACCTTC. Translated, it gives CASSLGGGGYGYTF.

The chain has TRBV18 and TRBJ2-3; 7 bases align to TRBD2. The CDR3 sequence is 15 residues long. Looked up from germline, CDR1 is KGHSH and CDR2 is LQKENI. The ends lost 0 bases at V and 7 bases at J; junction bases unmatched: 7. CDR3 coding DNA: TGTGCCAGCTCACCACCTACGGGGGGAGGAAATACGCAGTATTTT. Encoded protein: CASSPPTGGGNTQYF. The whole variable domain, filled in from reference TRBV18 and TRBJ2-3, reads NAGVMQNPRHLVRRRGQEARLRCSPMKGHSHVYWYRQLPEEGLKFMVYLQKENIIDESGMPKERFSAEFPKEGPSILRIQQVVRGDSAAYFCASSPPTGGGNTQYFGPGTRLTVL.

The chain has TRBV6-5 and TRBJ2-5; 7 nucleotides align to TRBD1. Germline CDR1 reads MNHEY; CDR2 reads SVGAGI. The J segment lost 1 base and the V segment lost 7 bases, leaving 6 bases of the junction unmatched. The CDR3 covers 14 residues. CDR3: CASTQGQTQETQYF. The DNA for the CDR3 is TGTGCCAGCACTCAGGGACAGACCCAAGAGACCCAGTACTTC.

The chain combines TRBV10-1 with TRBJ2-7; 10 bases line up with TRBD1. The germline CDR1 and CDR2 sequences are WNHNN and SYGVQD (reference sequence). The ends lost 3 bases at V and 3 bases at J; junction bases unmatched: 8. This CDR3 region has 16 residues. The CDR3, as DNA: TGCGCCAGCAGTGATAGGACAGGGGGACCAGGCTACGAGCAGTACTTC. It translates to CASSDRTGGPGYEQYF.

Written as DNA, the CDR3 is TGTGCCACCAGCAGGGGACAGGTTGAAAAACTGTTTTTT. As protein: CATSRGQVEKLFF. The rearrangement links TRBV15 to TRBJ1-4; 8 positions match TRBD1. With 3 bases clipped from V and 7 bases from J, the junction kept 1 base outside the gene matches. The CDR3 has 13 residues. Germline CDR1 LNHNV, CDR2 YYDKDF (reference sequence).

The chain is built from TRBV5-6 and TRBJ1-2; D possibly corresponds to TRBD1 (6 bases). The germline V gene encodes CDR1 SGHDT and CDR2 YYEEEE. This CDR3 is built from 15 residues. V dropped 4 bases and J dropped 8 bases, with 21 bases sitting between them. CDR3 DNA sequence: TGTGCCAGCAGCACTTCAGGGGCGTCTATGAGGGGCTACACCTTC. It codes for CASSTSGASMRGYTF.

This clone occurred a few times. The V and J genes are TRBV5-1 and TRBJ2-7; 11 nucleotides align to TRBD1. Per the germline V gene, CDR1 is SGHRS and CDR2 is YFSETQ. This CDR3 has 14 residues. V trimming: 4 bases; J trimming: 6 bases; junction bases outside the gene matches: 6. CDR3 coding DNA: TGCGCCAGCAGCCAGGGACAGGGGGATGGCGAGCAGTACGTC. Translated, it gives CASSQGQGDGEQYV.

The CDR3 region has the DNA TGTGCCAGCAGTCTTCAAGGGGATATGAACACTGAAGCTTTCTTT. Its translation is CASSLQGDMNTEAFF. The chain uses TRBV7-2 and TRBJ1-1; D might be TRBD1 (5 bases). Germline-derived CDR1 and CDR2 are SGHTA and FQGNSA. This CDR3 is 15 amino acids long. Deletions cut 6 bases from V and 0 bases from J, with 14 bases between.

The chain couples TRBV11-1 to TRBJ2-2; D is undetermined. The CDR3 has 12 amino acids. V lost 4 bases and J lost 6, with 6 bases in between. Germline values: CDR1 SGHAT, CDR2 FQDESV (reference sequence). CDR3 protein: CASSSRAGELFF. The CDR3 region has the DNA TGTGCCAGCAGCTCGAGAGCCGGGGAGCTGTTTTTT. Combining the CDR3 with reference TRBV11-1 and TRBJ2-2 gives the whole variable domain EAEVAQSPRYKITEKSQAVAFWCDPISGHATLYWYRQILGQGPELLVQFQDESVVDDSQLPKDRFSAERLKGVDSTLKIQPAELGDSAMYLCASSSRAGELFFGEGSRLTVL.

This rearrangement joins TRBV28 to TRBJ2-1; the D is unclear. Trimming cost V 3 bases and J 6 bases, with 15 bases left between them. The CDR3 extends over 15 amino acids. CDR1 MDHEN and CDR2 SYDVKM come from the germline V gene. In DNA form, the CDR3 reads TGTGCCAGCAGTTTCCCCACAACCTTAATCAATGAGCAGTTCTTC. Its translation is CASSFPTTLINEQFF.

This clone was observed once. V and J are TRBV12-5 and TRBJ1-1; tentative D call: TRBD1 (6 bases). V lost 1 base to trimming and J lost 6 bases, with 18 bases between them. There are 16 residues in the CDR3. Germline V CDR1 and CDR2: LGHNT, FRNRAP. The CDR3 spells CASGLDAWGGLPEAFF. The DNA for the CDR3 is TGTGCTAGTGGTTTGGACGCATGGGGGGGGCTCCCTGAAGCTTTCTTT.

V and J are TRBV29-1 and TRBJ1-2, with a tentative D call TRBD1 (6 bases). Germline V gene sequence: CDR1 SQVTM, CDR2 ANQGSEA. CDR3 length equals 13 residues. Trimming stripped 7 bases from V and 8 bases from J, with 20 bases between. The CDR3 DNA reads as TGCAGCGCCGCTGACCTCAGGGGTGGCGGCTACACCTTC. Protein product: CSAADLRGGGYTF.

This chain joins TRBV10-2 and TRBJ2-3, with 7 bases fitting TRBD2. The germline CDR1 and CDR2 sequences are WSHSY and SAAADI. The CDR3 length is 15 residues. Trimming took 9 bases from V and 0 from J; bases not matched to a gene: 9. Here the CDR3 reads CASRAGFASTDTQYF. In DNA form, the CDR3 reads TGCGCCAGTAGAGCGGGGTTTGCTAGCACAGATACGCAGTATTTT.

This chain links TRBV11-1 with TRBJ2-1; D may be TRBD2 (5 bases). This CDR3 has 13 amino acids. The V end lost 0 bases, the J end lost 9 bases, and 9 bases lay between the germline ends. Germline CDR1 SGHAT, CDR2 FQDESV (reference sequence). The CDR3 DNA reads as TGTGCCAGCAGCTTAGCATTGGCGGGTGAGCAGTTCTTC. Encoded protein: CASSLALAGEQFF. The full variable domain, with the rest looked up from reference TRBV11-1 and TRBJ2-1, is EAEVAQSPRYKITEKSQAVAFWCDPISGHATLYWYRQILGQGPELLVQFQDESVVDDSQLPKDRFSAERLKGVDSTLKIQPAELGDSAMYLCASSLALAGEQFFGPGTRLTVL.

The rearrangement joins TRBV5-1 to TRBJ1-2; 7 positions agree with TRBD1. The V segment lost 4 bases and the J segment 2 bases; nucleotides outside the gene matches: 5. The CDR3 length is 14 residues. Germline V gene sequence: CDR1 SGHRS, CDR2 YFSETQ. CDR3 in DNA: TGCGCCAGCAGCAGTTCAGGGGGAAACTATGGCTACACCTTC. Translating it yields CASSSSGGNYGYTF.

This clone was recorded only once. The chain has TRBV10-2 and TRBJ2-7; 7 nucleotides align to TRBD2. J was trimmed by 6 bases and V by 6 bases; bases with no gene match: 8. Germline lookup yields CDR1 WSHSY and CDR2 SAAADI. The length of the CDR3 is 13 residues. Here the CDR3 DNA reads TGCGCCAGCAGCCATCCGGGCGGGGGCGAGCAGTACGTC. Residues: CASSHPGGGEQYV.

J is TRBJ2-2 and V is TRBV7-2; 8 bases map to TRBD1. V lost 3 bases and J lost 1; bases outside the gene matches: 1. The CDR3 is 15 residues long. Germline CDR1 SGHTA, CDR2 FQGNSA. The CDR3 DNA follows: TGTGCCAGCAGCTTGGGGACAGGGAACACCGGGGAGCTGTTTTTT. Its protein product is CASSLGTGNTGELFF.